This T cell receptor (beta chain) was captured in a study of blood T cell repertoires in COVID-19. Study-wide context: The United States, Italy and Spain provided the acute and convalescent COVID-19 samples.

Trimming cost V 0 bases and J 1 base, with 9 bases left between them. From germline, CDR1 is LGHDT and CDR2 YNNKEL (reference sequence). The CDR3 spans 15 residues. Profiled with immunoSEQ multiplex PCR; TCRdb holds only in-frame clones, not every one. The data contain 140,000 or so clones, around four fifths of them singletons. Sequencing input: peripheral blood. This chain joins TRBV3-1 (or the pseudogene TRBV3-2) and TRBJ1-2; D unclear. The sequence came from a woman of 80 years or more with acute or convalescent COVID-19. In DNA, the CDR3 is TGTGCCAGCAGCCAAGATCTTCGAGTTAACTATGGCTACACCTTC. Residues: CASSQDLRVNYGYTF.